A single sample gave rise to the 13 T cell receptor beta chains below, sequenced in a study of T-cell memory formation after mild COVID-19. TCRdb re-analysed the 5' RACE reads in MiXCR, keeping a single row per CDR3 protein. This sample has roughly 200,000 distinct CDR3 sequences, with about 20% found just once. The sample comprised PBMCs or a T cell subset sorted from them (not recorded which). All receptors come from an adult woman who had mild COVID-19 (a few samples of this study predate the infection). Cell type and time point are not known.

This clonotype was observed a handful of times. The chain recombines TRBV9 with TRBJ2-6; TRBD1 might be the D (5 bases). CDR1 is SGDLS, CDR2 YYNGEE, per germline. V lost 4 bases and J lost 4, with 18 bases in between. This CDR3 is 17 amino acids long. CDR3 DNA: TGTGCCAGCAGCACTTCAATACAGGAAGCCGGGGCCAACGTCCTGACTTTC. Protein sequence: CASSTSIQEAGANVLTF.

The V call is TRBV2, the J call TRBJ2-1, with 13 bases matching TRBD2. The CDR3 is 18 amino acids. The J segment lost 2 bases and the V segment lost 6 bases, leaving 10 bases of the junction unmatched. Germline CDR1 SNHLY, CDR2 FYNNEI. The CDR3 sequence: CASSGTLLAGGPYNEQFF. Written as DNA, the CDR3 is TGTGCCAGCAGCGGAACCCTACTAGCGGGAGGGCCCTACAATGAGCAGTTCTTC.

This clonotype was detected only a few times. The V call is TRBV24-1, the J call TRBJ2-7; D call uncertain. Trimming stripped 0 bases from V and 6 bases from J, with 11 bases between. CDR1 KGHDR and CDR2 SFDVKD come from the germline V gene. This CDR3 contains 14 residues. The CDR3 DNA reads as TGTGCCACCAGTGATTTGCGGCCTGATGGCGAGCAGTACTTC. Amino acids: CATSDLRPDGEQYF.

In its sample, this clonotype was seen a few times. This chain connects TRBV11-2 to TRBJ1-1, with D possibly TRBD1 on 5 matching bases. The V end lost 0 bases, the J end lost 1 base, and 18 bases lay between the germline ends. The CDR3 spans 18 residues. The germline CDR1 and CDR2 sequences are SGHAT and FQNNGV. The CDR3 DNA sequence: TGTGCCAGCAGCTTAGATCCGTTACAGGACTCAAAGAACACTGAAGCTTTCTTT. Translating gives CASSLDPLQDSKNTEAFF. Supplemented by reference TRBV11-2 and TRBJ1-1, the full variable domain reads EAGVAQSPRYKIIEKRQSVAFWCNPISGHATLYWYQQILGQGPKLLIQFQNNGVVDDSQLPKDRFSAERLKGVDSTLKIQPAKLEDSAVYLCASSLDPLQDSKNTEAFFGQGTRLTVV.

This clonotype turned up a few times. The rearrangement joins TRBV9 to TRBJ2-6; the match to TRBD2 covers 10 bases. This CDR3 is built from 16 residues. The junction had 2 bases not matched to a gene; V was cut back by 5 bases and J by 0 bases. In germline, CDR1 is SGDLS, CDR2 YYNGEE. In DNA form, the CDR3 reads TGTGCCAGCAGAGGACTAGCGGCCTCTGGGGCCAACGTCCTGACTTTC. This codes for CASRGLAASGANVLTF.

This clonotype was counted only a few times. The CDR3 nucleotides are TGTGCCAGCAGTGAGGGACGGGAAGAGACCCAGTACTTC. Translating gives CASSEGREETQYF. V is TRBV6-1 and J is TRBJ2-5; D tentatively reads TRBD1 or TRBD2 (5 bases each). This CDR3 is built from 13 residues. V was pared by 3 bases and J by 3 bases, with 8 bases between. The germline V gene encodes CDR1 MNHNS and CDR2 SASEGT.

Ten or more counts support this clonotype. The CDR3 here is CASSSAALSYNEQFF. The CDR3 DNA is TGTGCCAGCAGTTCCGCGGCACTATCCTACAATGAGCAGTTCTTC. This rearrangement joins TRBV6-2 or TRBV6-3 to TRBJ2-1; no firm D call. V was clipped by 4 bases and J by 1 base, with 11 bases between them. This CDR3 has 15 amino acids. Germline CDR1 reads MNHEY; CDR2 reads SVGEGT.

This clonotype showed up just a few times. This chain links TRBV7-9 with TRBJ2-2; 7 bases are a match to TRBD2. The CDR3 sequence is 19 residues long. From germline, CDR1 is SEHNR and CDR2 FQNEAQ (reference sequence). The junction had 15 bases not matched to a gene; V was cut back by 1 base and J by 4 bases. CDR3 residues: CASSLERVEGLAATGELFF. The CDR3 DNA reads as TGTGCCAGCAGCTTAGAAAGGGTGGAGGGGCTAGCGGCCACCGGGGAGCTGTTTTTT.

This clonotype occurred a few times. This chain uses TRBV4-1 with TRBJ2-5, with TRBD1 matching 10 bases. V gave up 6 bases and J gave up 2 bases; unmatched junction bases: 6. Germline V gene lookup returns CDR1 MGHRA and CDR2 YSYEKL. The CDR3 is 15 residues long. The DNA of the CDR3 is TGCGCCAGCAGTTTCGGACAGGGGGGGCAAGAGACCCAGTACTTC. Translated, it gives CASSFGQGGQETQYF.

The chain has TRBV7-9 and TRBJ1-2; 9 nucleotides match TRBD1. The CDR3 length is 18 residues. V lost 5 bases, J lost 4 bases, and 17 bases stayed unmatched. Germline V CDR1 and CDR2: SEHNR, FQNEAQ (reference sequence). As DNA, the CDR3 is TGTGCCAGCAGCCCCGGCGGGACAGGGTCTCCCACCCTCTATGGCTACACCTTC. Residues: CASSPGGTGSPTLYGYTF.

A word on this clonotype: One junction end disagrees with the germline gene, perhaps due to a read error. The CDR3 DNA is TGTGCCAGTAAGGGACAGGCGAACACTGAAGTTTTCTTT. It yields the protein CASKGQANTEVFF. The chain is built from TRBV19 and TRBJ1-1; 8 bases match TRBD1. Germline CDR1 LNHDA, CDR2 SQIVND (reference sequence). The CDR3 contains 13 residues.

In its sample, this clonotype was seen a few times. The CDR3 sequence: CASSYPGTGPYEQYF. In DNA, the CDR3 is TGTGCCAGCAGTTACCCCGGGACAGGTCCATACGAGCAGTACTTC. The V call is TRBV6-2 or TRBV6-3, the J call TRBJ2-7; 8 positions agree with TRBD1. The CDR3 runs 15 residues. V lost 2 bases, J lost 4 bases, and 7 bases stayed unmatched. Germline CDR1 MNHEY, CDR2 SVGEGT.

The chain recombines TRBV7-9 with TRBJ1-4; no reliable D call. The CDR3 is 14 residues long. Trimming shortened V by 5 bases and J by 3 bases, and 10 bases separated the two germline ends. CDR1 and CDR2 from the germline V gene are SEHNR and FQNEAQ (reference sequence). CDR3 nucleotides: TGTGCCAGCAGCCCGGAGGGATCTAATGAAAAACTGTTTTTT. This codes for CASSPEGSNEKLFF. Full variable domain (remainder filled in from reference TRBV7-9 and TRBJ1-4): DTGVSQNPRHKITKRGQNVTFRCDPISEHNRLYWYRQTLGQGPEFLTYFQNEAQLEKSRLLSDRFSAERPKGSFSTLEIQRTEQGDSAMYLCASSPEGSNEKLFFGSGTQLSVL.